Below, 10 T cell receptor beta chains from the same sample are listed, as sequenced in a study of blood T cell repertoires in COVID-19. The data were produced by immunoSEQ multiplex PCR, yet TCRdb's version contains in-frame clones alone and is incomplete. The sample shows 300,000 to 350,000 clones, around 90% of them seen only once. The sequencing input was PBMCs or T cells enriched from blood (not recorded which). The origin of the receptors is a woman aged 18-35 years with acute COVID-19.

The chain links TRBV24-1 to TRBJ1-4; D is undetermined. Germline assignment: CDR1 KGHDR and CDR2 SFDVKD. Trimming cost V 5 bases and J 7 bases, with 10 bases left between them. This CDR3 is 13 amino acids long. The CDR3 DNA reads TGTGCCACCAGTGGGGCAGAAGGTGAAAAACTGTTTTTT. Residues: CATSGAEGEKLFF.

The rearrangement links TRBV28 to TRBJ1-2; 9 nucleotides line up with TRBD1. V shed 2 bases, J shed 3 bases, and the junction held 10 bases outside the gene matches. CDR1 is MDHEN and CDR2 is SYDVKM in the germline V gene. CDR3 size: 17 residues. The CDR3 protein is CASSLRSPDRGHYGYTF. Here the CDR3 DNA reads TGTGCCAGCAGTTTACGTAGCCCGGACAGGGGTCACTATGGCTACACCTTC.

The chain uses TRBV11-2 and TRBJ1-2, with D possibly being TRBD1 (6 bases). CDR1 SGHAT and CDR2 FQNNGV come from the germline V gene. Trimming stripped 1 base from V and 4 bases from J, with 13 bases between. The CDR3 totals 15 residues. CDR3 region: CASSLGRGNSYGYTF. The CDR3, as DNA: TGTGCCAGCAGCTTAGGCAGGGGTAATAGCTATGGCTACACCTTC.

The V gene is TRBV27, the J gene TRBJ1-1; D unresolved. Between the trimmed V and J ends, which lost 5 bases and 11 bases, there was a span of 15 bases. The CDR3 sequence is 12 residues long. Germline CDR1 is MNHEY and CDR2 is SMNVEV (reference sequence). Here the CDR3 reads CASSPTNHAAFF. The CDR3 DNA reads TGTGCCAGCAGTCCGACTAACCATGCGGCTTTCTTT.

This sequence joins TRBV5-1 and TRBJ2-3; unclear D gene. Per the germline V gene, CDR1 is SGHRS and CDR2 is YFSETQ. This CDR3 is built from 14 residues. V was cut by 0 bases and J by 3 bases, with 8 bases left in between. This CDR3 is CASSLDSLTDTQYF. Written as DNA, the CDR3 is TGCGCCAGCAGCTTGGACTCCCTGACAGATACGCAGTATTTT.

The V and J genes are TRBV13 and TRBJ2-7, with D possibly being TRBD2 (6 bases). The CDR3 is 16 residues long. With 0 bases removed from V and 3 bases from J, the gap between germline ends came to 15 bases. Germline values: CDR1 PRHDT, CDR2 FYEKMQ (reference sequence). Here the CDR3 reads CASSLGRDSALYEQYF. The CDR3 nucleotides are TGTGCCAGCAGCTTAGGCCGGGACTCCGCCCTCTACGAGCAGTACTTC.

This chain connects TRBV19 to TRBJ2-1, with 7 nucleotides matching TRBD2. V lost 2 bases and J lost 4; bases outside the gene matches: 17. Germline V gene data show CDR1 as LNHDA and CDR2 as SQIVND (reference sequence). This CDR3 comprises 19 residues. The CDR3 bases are TGTGCCAGTAGTATAAAAACTTTTGGGGCTAGCGGCCTATACAATGAGCAGTTCTTC. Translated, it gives CASSIKTFGASGLYNEQFF.

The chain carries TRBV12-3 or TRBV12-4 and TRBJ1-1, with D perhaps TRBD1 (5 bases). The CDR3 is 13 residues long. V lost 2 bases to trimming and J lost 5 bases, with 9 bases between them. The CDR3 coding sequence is TGTGCCAGCAGTTTACCGGGGGTGACTGAAGCTTTCTTT. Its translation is CASSLPGVTEAFF.

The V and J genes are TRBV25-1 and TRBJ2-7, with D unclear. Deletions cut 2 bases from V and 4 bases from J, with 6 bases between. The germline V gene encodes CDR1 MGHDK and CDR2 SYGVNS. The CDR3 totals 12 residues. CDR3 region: CASSERQYEQYF. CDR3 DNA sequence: TGTGCCAGCAGTGAACGTCAGTACGAGCAGTACTTC.

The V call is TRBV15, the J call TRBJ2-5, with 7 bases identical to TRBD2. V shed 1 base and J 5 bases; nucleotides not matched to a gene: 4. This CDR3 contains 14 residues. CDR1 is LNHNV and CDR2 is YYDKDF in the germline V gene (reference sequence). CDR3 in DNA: TGTGCCACCAGCAGAGCCCTGGGGGGGGAGACCCAGTACTTC. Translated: CATSRALGGETQYF.